This TCR beta chain was sequenced for a study of neoadjuvant anti-PD-1 for oral cavity cancer. Overall study context: Non-progressing patients received a fourth nivolumab dose near day 43, then surgery on days 50-56.

Sequencing was performed with immunoSEQ multiplex PCR; in TCRdb, only in-frame clones are kept and a portion is missing. This repertoire shows 13,000 to 15,000 clones, over 55% found once; its top ten account for roughly 2.9%. Germline CDR1 reads MNHEY; CDR2 reads SVGAGI. V lost 2 bases and J lost 12; bases outside the gene matches: 12. This CDR3 contains 15 residues. The V call is TRBV6-5, the J call TRBJ1-4; TRBD1 matches 7 bases. This clonotype originated in a person aged 35 to 85 with oral cavity squamous cell carcinoma. The sequences come from PBMCs, collected before nivolumab (anti-PD-1) treatment. The CDR3 region is CASSYGQGVRGELFF. The CDR3 DNA reads TGTGCCAGCAGTTACGGGCAGGGGGTACGTGGAGAACTGTTTTTT.